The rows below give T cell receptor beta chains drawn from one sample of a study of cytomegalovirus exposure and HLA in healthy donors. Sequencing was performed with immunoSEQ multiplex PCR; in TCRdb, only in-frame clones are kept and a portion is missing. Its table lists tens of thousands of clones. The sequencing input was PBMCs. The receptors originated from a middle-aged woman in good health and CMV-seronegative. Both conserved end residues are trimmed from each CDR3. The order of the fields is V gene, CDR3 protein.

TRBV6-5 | ASRAQTYEQY
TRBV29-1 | SGREAQETQY
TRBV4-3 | ASSQERTGGRIYGYT
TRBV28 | ARKNVGTSGSEQY
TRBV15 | AVSGGRTYNEQF
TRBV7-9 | ASTTTVSGTDIQY
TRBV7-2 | ASNQGWVNTEAF
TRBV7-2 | ASSGGQALT
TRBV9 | ASSVQGGYGYT
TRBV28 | ASSLGLAGIYEQY
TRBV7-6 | ASSLSPGTGNYGYT
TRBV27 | ASSLGRGVTEAF
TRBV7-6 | ASSSRPRNEQF
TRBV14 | ASSQWAGVTYNEQF
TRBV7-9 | ASSHGQIKNIQY
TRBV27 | ASSLLSRDSTEAF
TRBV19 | ASMRDYYGYT
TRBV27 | ASARDRVSEQY
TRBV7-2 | ASSLALWNGRAGDTQY
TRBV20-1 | SASPGGPAF
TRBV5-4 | ASSPKLNTEAF
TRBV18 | ASSPMANTEAF
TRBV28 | ASSLLGEGRVTEAF
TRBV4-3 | ASSHGGDNEKLF
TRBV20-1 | SAHAEKLF
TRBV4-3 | ASSQGGVGHEQF
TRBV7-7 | ASSLSYYGYT
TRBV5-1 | ASSLGLAASTDTQY
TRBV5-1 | ASSLAQLAPQDEQF
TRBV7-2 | ASSLGTSVWETQY